Detailed here is one TCR beta chain. The data are from a study of blood T cell repertoires in COVID-19. Only in-frame clones appear in the TCRdb table, and some are missing; sequencing was by immunoSEQ multiplex PCR. The table lists roughly 320,000 clones, 85% to 90% of them singletons. The sample consisted of peripheral blood. This receptor was obtained from a young woman with COVID-19, enrolled during active disease.

CDR3 sequence: CASSPNLSGGADTQYF. CDR3 nucleotide sequence: TGCGCCAGCAGCCCGAATCTTAGCGGGGGGGCTGATACGCAGTATTTT. This chain joins TRBV5-1 and TRBJ2-3, with TRBD2 matching over 11 bases. Germline trimming cut 4 bases from V and 6 bases from J; bases unmatched to any gene: 10. Germline-derived CDR1 and CDR2 are SGHRS and YFSETQ. The CDR3 spans 16 residues.